This T cell receptor (beta chain) stems from a study of T cell repertoires in cytomegalovirus infection. Germline V CDR1 and CDR2: DFQATT, SNEGSKA (reference sequence). The trim removed 6 bases at V and 11 bases at J, leaving 17 bases unmatched. This CDR3 spans 15 amino acids. MiXCR, run by TCRdb on the reads, gives a single entry per CDR3 protein. This sample has over 300,000 distinct CDR3 sequences, with more than 9% found just once. The table lists this clonotype with many counts. This TCR was recovered from a human donor in good health (CMV status not recorded). Some clones in this sample may be carry-over from other donors' samples. Sequencing was performed on PBMCs. J is TRBJ2-1 and V is TRBV20-1; 9 bases match TRBD2. The CDR3 loop reads CSAEWTSDPSSKQFF. The CDR3 nucleotides read TGCAGTGCGGAATGGACTAGCGATCCTTCGTCGAAGCAGTTCTTC.